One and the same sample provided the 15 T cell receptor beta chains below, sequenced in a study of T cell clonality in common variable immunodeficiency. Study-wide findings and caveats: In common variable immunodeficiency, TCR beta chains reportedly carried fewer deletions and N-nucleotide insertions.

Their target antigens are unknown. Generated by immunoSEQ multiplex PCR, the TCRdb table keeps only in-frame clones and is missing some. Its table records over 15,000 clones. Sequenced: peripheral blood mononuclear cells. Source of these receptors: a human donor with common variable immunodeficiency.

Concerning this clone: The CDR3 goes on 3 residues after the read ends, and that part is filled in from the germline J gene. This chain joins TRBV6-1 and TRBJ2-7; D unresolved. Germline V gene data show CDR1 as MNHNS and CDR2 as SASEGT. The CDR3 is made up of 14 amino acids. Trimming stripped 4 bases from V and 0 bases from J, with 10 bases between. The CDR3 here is CASSAQVSSYEQYF. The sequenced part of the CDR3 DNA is TGTGCCAGCAGTGCGCAGGTTAGCTCCTACGAG.

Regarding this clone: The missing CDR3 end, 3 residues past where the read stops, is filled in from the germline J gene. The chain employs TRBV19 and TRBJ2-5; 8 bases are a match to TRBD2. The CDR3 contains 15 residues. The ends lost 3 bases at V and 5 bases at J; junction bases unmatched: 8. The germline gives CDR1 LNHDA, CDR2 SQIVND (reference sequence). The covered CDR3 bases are TGTGCCAGTAGTATCAGAGCGGGGGTCGGGGAGACC. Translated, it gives CASSIRAGVGET. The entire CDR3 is CASSIRAGVGETQYF.

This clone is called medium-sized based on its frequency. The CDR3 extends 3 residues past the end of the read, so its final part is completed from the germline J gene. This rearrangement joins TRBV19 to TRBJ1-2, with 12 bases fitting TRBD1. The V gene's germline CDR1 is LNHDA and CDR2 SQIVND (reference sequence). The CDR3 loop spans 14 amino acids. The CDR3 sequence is CASSIPGQGARYTF. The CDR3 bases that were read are TGTGCCAGTAGTATCCCGGGACAGGGGGCGCGC. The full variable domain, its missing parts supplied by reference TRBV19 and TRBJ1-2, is DGGITQSPKYLFRKEGQNVTLSCEQNLNHDAMYWYRQDPGQGLRLIYYSQIVNDFQKGDIAEGYSVSREKKESFPLTVTSAQKNPTAFYLCASSIPGQGARYTFGSGTRLTVV.

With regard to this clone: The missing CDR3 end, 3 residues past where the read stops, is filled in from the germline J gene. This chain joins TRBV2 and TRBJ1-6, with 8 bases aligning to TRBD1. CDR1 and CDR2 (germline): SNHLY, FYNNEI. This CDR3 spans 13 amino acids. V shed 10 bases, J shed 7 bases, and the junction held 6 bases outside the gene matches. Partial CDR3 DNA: TGTGCCACCAGGACAGGGTTAAATTCACCC. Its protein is CATRTGLNSP. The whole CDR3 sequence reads CATRTGLNSPLHF. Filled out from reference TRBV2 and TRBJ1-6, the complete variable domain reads EPEVTQTPSHQVTQMGQEVILRCVPISNHLYFYWYRQILGQKVEFLVSFYNNEISEKSEIFDDQFSVERPDGSNFTLKIRSTKLEDSAMYFCATRTGLNSPLHFGNGTRLTVT.

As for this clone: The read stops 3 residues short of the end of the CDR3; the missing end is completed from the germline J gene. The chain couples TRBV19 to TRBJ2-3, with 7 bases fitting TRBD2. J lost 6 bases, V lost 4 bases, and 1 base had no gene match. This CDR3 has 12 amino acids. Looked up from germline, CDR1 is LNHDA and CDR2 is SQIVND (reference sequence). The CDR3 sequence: CASSTGGDTQYF. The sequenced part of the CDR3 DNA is TGTGCCAGTAGTACCGGGGGGGATACG.

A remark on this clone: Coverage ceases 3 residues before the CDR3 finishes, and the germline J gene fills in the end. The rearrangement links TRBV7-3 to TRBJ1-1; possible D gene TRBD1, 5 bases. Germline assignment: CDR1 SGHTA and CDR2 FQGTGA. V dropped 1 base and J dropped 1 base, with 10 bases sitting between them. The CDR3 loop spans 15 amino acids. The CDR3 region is CASSLMGQGNTEAFF. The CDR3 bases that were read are TGTGCCAGCAGCTTAATGGGGCAGGGGAACACTGAA.

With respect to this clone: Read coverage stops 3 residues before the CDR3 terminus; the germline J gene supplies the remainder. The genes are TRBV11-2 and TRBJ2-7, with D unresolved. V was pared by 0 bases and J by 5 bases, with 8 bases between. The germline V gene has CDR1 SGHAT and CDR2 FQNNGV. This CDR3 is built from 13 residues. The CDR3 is CASSLEGFNEQYF. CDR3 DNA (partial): TGTGCCAGCAGCTTAGAAGGGTTCAACGAG.

Here the CDR3 reads CASSLTGPATNEKLFF. The part of the CDR3 DNA that was read is TGTGCCAGCAGTCTTACAGGTCCTGCAACTAATGAAAAA. V usage is TRBV2 and J usage is TRBJ1-4; TRBD1 is a possible D gene (5 bases). The CDR3 is cut off 3 residues early in the read; its end comes from the germline J gene. V was pared by 5 bases and J by 0 bases, with 13 bases between. This CDR3 is built from 16 residues. The germline CDR1 and CDR2 sequences are SNHLY and FYNNEI.

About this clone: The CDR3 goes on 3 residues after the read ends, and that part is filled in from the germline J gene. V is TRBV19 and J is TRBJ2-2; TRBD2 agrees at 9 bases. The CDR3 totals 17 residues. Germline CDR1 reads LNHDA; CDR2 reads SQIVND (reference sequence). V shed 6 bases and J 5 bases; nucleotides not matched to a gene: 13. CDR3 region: CASRRGGSGTQTGELFF. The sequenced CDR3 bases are TGTGCCAGTAGGCGGGGGGGTTCCGGGACACAAACCGGGGAG.

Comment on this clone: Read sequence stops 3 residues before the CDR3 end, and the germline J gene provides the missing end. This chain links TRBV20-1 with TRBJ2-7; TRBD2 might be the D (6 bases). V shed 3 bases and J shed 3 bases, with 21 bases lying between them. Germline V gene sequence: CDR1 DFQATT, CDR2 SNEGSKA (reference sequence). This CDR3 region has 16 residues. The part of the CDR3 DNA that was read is TGCAGTGCTAGTCCGTTGGACGCGGGAAACCACTACGAG. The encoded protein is CSASPLDAGNHYE. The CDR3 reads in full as CSASPLDAGNHYEQYF.

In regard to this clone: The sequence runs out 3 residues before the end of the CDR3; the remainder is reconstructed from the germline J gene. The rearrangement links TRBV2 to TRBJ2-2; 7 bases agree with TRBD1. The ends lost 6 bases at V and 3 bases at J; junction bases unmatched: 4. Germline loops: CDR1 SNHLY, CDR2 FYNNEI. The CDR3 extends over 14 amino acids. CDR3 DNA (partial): TGTGCCAGCAGGGGACAGAGCCACACCGGGGAG. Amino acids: CASRGQSHTGE. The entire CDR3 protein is CASRGQSHTGELFF.

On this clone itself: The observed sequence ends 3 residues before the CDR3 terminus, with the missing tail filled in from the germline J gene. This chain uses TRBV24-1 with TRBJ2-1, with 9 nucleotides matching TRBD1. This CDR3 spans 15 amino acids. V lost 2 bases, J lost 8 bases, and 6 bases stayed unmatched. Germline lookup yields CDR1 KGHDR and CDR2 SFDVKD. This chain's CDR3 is CATSDSDRGWDEQFF. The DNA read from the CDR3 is TGTGCCACCAGTGATTCGGACAGGGGTTGGGATGAG.

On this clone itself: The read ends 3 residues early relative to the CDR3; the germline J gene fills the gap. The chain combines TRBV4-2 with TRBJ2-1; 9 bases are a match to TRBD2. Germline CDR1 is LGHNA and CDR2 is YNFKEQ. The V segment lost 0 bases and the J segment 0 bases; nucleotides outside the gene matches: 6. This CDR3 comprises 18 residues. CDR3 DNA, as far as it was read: TGTGCCAGCAGCCAAGAGAGCCGTAGCGGGAGCTCCTACAATGAG. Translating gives CASSQESRSGSSYNE. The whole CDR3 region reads CASSQESRSGSSYNEQFF.

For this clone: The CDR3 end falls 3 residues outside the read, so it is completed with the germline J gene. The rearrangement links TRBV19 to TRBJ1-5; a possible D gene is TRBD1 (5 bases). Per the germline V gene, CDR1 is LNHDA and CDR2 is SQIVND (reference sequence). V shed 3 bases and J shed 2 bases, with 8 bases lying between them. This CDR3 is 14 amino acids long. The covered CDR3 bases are TGTGCCAGTAGTATCCAGGGAGGCAATCAGCCC. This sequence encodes CASSIQGGNQP. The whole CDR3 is CASSIQGGNQPQHF.

This chain's CDR3 is CASSVPGQGSTEAFF. Incomplete CDR3 DNA: TGTGCCAGCAGTGTCCCGGGACAGGGCTCCACTGAA. This rearrangement joins TRBV6-1 to TRBJ1-1, with 9 nucleotides matching TRBD1. The sequence runs out 3 residues before the end of the CDR3; the remainder is reconstructed from the germline J gene. The CDR3 consists of 15 residues. With 4 bases clipped from V and 4 bases from J, the junction kept 7 bases outside the gene matches. From germline, CDR1 is MNHNS and CDR2 SASEGT.